This T cell receptor beta chain emerged from a study of CD8 T cells in ankylosing spondylitis. CDR1 and CDR2 from the germline V gene are LGHDT and YNNKEL (reference sequence). The CDR3 runs 15 residues. The study, taken as a whole, reports: Disease-linked clones reportedly showed significant enrichment in matched ankylosing spondylitis synovial fluid. Characteristic of ankylosing spondylitis blood, it appeared, was a TCR beta motif comprising several highly homologous variants. The authors found the disease-linked clones to be CD8+ and relatively rare in peripheral blood.

In the case of this clonotype: The antigen remains undetermined. At one boundary the junction diverges from the germline segment, which might be a read error.

A quantitative 5'-RACE method, one with molecular barcodes, was used to make TCR beta libraries. TCRdb called the 5' RACE reads again in MiXCR, with one record for every CDR3 protein. The sample has 270,000 or so distinct CDR3 sequences; over 15% are singletons. This sequence was found in a male donor with ankylosing spondylitis or in good health (not recorded which). This chain joins TRBV3-1 and TRBJ2-7, with unresolved D. The sequenced sample consisted of blood, either unsorted or a sorted T cell fraction (not recorded which). The CDR3 reads CATSQGPSSIYEQYF. The DNA for the CDR3 is TGTGCCACCAGCCAAGGACCGTCTAGTATCTACGAGCAGTACTTC.